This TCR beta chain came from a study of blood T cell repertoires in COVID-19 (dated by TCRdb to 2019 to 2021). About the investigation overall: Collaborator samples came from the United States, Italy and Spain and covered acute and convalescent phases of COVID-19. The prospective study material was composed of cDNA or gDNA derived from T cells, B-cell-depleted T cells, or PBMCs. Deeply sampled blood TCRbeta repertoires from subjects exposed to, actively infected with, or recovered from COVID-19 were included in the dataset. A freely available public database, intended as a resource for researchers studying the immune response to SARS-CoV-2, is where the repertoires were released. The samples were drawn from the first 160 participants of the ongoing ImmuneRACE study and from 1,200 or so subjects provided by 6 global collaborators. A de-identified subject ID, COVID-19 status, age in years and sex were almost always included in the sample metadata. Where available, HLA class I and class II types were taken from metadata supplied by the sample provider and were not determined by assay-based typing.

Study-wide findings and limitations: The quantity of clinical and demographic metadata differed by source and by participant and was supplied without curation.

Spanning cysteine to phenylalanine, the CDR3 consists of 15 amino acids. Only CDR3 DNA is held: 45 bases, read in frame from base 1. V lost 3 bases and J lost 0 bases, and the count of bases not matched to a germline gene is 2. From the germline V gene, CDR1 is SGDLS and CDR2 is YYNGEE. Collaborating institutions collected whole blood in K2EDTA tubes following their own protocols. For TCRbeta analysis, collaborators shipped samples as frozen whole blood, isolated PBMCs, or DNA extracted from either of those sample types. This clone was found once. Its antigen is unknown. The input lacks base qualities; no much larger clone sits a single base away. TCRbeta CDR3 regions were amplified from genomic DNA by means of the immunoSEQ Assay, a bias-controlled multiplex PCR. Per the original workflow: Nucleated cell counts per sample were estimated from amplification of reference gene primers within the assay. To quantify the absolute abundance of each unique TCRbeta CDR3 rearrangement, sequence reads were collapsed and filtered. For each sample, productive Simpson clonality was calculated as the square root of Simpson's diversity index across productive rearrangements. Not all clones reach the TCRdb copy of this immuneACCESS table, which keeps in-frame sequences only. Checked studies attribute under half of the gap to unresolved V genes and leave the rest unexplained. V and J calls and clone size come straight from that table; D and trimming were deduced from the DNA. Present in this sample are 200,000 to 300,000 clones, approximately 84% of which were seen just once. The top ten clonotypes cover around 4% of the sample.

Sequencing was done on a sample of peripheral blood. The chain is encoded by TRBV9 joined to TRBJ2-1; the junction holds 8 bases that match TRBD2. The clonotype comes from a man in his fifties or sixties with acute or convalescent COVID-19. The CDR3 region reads CASSAGGSSYNEQFF. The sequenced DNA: TGTGCCAGCAGCGCGGGGGGGAGCTCCTACAATGAGCAGTTCTTC.